The 26 T cell receptor beta chains below were found in one sample sequenced in a study of cytomegalovirus exposure and HLA in healthy donors (dated by TCRdb to the late 2010s). The library came from the immunoSEQ multiplex PCR assay. A mixture of 60 forward primers for TCR Vbeta segments and 13 reverse primers for TCR Jbeta segments was used in the multiplex PCR. TCRdb limited this immuneACCESS table to in-frame rearrangements with V and J called. A share of clones is missing; checked studies link under half to unresolved V genes, and the rest is unexplained. In this sample the table shows approximately 52,000 clones, 65% to 80% of which occur a single time. Roughly 35% of the sample belongs to the ten largest clones. The specimen sequenced was PBMCs. These TCRs come from a man aged 40-49 years in good health and CMV-seropositive.

As DNA, the CDR3 is TGTGCCTGGAATGGGCATATGAACACTGAAGCTTTCTTT. Translated, it gives CAWNGHMNTEAFF. The V call is TRBV30, the J call TRBJ1-1; no definite D call. V was trimmed by 4 bases and J by 0 bases, leaving 9 bases between them. Germline CDR1 GTSNPN, CDR2 SVGIG (reference sequence). This CDR3 region has 13 residues.

The chain carries TRBV19 and TRBJ2-7; D gene uncertain. The CDR3 extends over 15 amino acids. The germline V and J ends were trimmed by 4 bases and 1 base, with 14 bases remaining between them. In germline, CDR1 is LNHDA, CDR2 SQIVND (reference sequence). In DNA form, the CDR3 reads TGTGCCAGTAGTAATGTAAGAGGCAGATCCTACGAGCAGTACTTC. Translation gives CASSNVRGRSYEQYF.

This chain joins TRBV10-3 and TRBJ1-3; no clear D gene. Trimming pared 11 bases from V and 0 bases from J, leaving 11 bases between. The CDR3 runs 13 residues. CDR1 and CDR2 (germline): ENHRY, SYGVKD. The CDR3 DNA follows: TGTGCCGTTTCAGGTGTCTCTGGAAACACCATATATTTT. Amino acids: CAVSGVSGNTIYF.

This clone occurred a few times. The CDR3 nucleotides are TGCGCCAGCAGGCACCGGGGACAGAATTTAGCGGTCGGTGCGGGGACCTACGAGCAGTACTTC. Its translation: CASRHRGQNLAVGAGTYEQYF. This chain joins TRBV23-1 and TRBJ2-7, with D perhaps TRBD1 (7 bases). TRBV23-1 belongs to the ORF category, with a function that is uncertain. The length of the CDR3 is 21 residues. The V gene lost 6 bases and the J gene lost 2 bases, with 35 bases spanning the gap.

J is TRBJ1-1 and V is TRBV2; 7 bases align to TRBD1. Germline V gene sequence: CDR1 SNHLY, CDR2 FYNNEI. This CDR3 has 15 amino acids. After removal of 5 bases from V and 2 bases from J, the junction contained 8 bases not matched to a gene. CDR3 sequence reads: CASSPPGQTNTEAFF. The CDR3 nucleotides are TGTGCCAGCAGTCCGCCGGGACAGACAAACACTGAAGCTTTCTTT.

In the case of this clone: At the DNA level, this CDR3 is encoded by other sequences in the same sample as well. This chain connects TRBV20-1 to TRBJ1-1; no clear D gene. V lost 1 base, J lost 6 bases, and 6 bases lay in between. The germline gives CDR1 DFQATT, CDR2 SNEGSKA (reference sequence). The CDR3 sequence is 11 residues long. CDR3 protein: CSARGGSEAFF. In DNA, the CDR3 is TGCAGTGCTAGAGGAGGGTCTGAAGCTTTCTTT.

V is TRBV7-2 and J is TRBJ1-4; maybe TRBD1 (6 bases). The CDR3 has 15 amino acids. Germline-derived CDR1 and CDR2 are SGHTA and FQGNSA. V shed 5 bases and J shed 4 bases, with 14 bases lying between them. CDR3 amino acids: CASSPGGHSNEKLFF. The CDR3, as DNA: TGTGCCAGCAGCCCCGGGGGGCATAGTAATGAAAAACTGTTTTTT.

The chain combines TRBV7-9 with TRBJ1-5; D possibly corresponds to TRBD1 (6 bases). This CDR3 spans 15 amino acids. Trimming took 5 bases from V and 4 from J, leaving 15 bases between them. The germline V gene encodes CDR1 SEHNR and CDR2 FQNEAQ (reference sequence). The chain's CDR3 is CASSMWGTSNQPQHF. DNA for the CDR3: TGTGCCAGCAGCATGTGGGGGACATCGAATCAGCCCCAGCATTTT.

V and J are TRBV6-4 and TRBJ1-3; D perhaps matches TRBD1 (6 bases). This CDR3 contains 15 residues. Germline V gives CDR1 MRHNA, CDR2 SNTAGT. Trimming cost V 0 bases and J 2 bases, with 8 bases left between them. CDR3 sequence reads: CASSDSAGAGNTIYF. The CDR3 DNA follows: TGTGCCAGCAGTGACTCGGCAGGGGCTGGAAACACCATATATTTT.

In the case of this clone: Other DNA variants within this sample encode the same CDR3. This chain links TRBV20-1 with TRBJ2-3; D unresolved. The V end was cut by 6 bases, the J end by 6 bases, with 10 bases between. CDR3 length: 11 residues. CDR1 is DFQATT and CDR2 is SNEGSKA in the germline V gene (reference sequence). The chain's CDR3 is CSASPGDTQYF. The CDR3 region has the DNA TGCAGTGCATCACCCGGGGATACGCAGTATTTT.

The chain carries TRBV5-1 and TRBJ2-7, with 13 bases identical to TRBD2. V lost 3 bases and J lost 6; bases outside the gene matches: 6. Germline V gene sequence: CDR1 SGHRS, CDR2 YFSETQ. This CDR3 is built from 15 residues. DNA of the CDR3: TGCGCCAGCAGCTATCTACTAGCGGGGGGGGGCGAGCAGTACTTC. As protein: CASSYLLAGGGEQYF.

This chain uses TRBV4-3 with TRBJ1-2; no reliable D call. This CDR3 is 13 amino acids long. The germline V gene encodes CDR1 LGHNA and CDR2 YSLEER. The V end lost 1 base, the J end lost 3 bases, and 6 bases lay between the germline ends. CDR3 loop: CASSQAQDYGYTF. The CDR3 nucleotides are TGCGCCAGCAGCCAAGCGCAGGACTATGGCTACACCTTC.

This chain links TRBV5-6 with TRBJ1-3, with a weak D call TRBD1 (5 bases). There are 14 residues in the CDR3. Germline lookup yields CDR1 SGHDT and CDR2 YYEEEE. V was pared by 3 bases and J by 4 bases, with 11 bases between. The chain's CDR3 is CASSSWGVGNTIYF. The CDR3 DNA reads as TGTGCCAGCAGCTCCTGGGGGGTCGGAAACACCATATATTTT.

V gene TRBV6-1 combines with J gene TRBJ2-5; no clear D gene. Trimming took 1 base from V and 1 from J, leaving 19 bases between them. The CDR3 has 18 residues. Germline V gene lookup returns CDR1 MNHNS and CDR2 SASEGT. This CDR3 is CASSEGLSYRPGQETQYF. The CDR3 bases are TGTGCCAGCAGTGAAGGCTTGAGTTACAGACCTGGCCAAGAGACCCAGTACTTC.

The rearrangement links TRBV19 to TRBJ1-1; TRBD1 agrees at 7 bases. V was pared by 0 bases and J by 10 bases, with 5 bases of the junction left unmatched. CDR1 is LNHDA and CDR2 is SQIVND in the germline V gene (reference sequence). CDR3 length: 13 amino acids. The CDR3 loop is CASSIDKGATAFF. The CDR3 DNA reads TGTGCCAGTAGTATAGACAAGGGGGCGACAGCTTTCTTT.

The J gene is TRBJ1-4, the V gene TRBV2; D is possibly TRBD1 (6 bases). The CDR3 runs to 11 residues. CDR1 is SNHLY and CDR2 is FYNNEI in the germline V gene. V lost 8 bases to trimming and J lost 8 bases, with 9 bases between them. CDR3: CASSRGEKLFF. The CDR3 coding sequence is TGTGCCAGCTCCAGGGGAGAAAAACTGTTTTTT.

The chain uses TRBV10-1 and TRBJ2-7; D remains unclear. The CDR3 contains 13 residues. Per the germline V gene, CDR1 is WNHNN and CDR2 is SYGVQD (reference sequence). V was trimmed by 3 bases and J by 1 base, leaving 7 bases between them. The chain's CDR3 is CASSEKHSYEQYF. The CDR3 DNA reads as TGCGCCAGCAGTGAAAAGCATTCCTACGAGCAGTACTTC.

The chain recombines TRBV29-1 with TRBJ1-3; D is undetermined. Trimming stripped 6 bases from V and 0 bases from J, with 15 bases between. Germline V gene sequence: CDR1 SQVTM, CDR2 ANQGSEA. CDR3 size: 15 residues. The CDR3 coding sequence is TGCAGCGTGGGTCGGGCTGGGAGCTCTGGAAACACCATATATTTT. Its protein product is CSVGRAGSSGNTIYF.

The chain combines TRBV10-3 with TRBJ2-1, with a tentative D call TRBD2 (6 bases). The germline gives CDR1 ENHRY, CDR2 SYGVKD. CDR3 length equals 16 residues. V lost 0 bases and J 5 bases, leaving 14 bases between the germline ends. The DNA of the CDR3 is TGTGCCATCAGTGAGTCCGCGGCGGGGCTGGACAATGAGCAGTTCTTC. This translates into CAISESAAGLDNEQFF.

The V gene is TRBV27, the J gene TRBJ1-2, with D maybe TRBD1 (6 bases). The germline V and J ends were trimmed by 2 bases and 7 bases, with 23 bases remaining between them. CDR1 is MNHEY, CDR2 SMNVEV, per germline (reference sequence). This CDR3 spans 17 amino acids. The CDR3 DNA is TGTGCCAGCAGTTTAAGTCGGCCGGCAGGGGAAAAGTCTGGCTACACCTTC. This encodes CASSLSRPAGEKSGYTF.

The chain carries TRBV9 and TRBJ1-1, with D possibly being TRBD1 (6 bases). Trimming pared 0 bases from V and 0 bases from J, leaving 9 bases between. This CDR3 has 15 residues. CDR1 and CDR2 from the germline V gene are SGDLS and YYNGEE. CDR3 region: CASSVGGGMNTEAFF. The CDR3 DNA reads TGTGCCAGCAGCGTAGGAGGGGGAATGAACACTGAAGCTTTCTTT.

J is TRBJ1-3 and V is TRBV29-1; 8 nucleotides agree with TRBD1. Germline-derived CDR1 and CDR2 are SQVTM and ANQGSEA. V dropped 7 bases and J dropped 0; count of bases not matched to a gene: 5. This CDR3 has 14 residues. The CDR3 protein is CSARTGSSGNTIYF. The CDR3 coding sequence is TGCAGCGCAAGGACAGGGAGCTCTGGAAACACCATATATTTT. The full variable domain, in which reference TRBV29-1 and TRBJ1-3 provide the parts outside the CDR3, is SAVISQKPSRDICQRGTSLTIQCQVDSQVTMMFWYRQQPGQSLTLIATANQGSEATYESGFVIDKFPISRPNLTFSTLTVSNMSPEDSSIYLCSARTGSSGNTIYFGEGSWLTVV.

The chain combines TRBV5-4 with TRBJ1-2, with a tentative D call TRBD1 (5 bases). V was pared by 4 bases and J by 4 bases, with 23 bases between. This CDR3 comprises 17 residues. Germline V gives CDR1 SGHNT, CDR2 YYREEE (reference sequence). Here the CDR3 reads CASSPSGGARIGYGYTF. The CDR3 nucleotides are TGTGCCAGCAGCCCATCGGGGGGAGCGAGAATTGGCTATGGCTACACCTTC.

This chain uses TRBV2 with TRBJ1-2; perhaps TRBD1 as D (5 bases). Looked up from germline, CDR1 is SNHLY and CDR2 is FYNNEI. The CDR3 runs to 16 residues. V lost 5 bases and J lost 2, with 18 bases in between. The CDR3 bases are TGTGCCAGCAGTTCCCCCGGGACTGCAAAGAACTATGGCTACACCTTC. Translating gives CASSSPGTAKNYGYTF.

This clone was recorded a few times. The chain couples TRBV7-2 to TRBJ1-6; 9 bases align to TRBD1. The CDR3 has 14 residues. Germline V lookup: CDR1 SGHTA, CDR2 FQGNSA. V shed 5 bases and J 10 bases; nucleotides not matched to a gene: 6. CDR3 sequence (DNA): TGTGCCAGCAGCGGACAGGGGACGGGGTCACCCCTCCACTTT. Translated: CASSGQGTGSPLHF.

The genes are TRBV5-4 and TRBJ2-7, with TRBD2 matching over 7 bases. Germline trimming cut 0 bases from V and 0 bases from J; bases unmatched to any gene: 3. The CDR3 has 15 amino acids. CDR1 is SGHNT and CDR2 is YYREEE in the germline V gene (reference sequence). This CDR3 is CASSLVRGNSYEQYF. DNA for the CDR3: TGTGCCAGCAGCTTGGTGCGGGGGAACTCCTACGAGCAGTACTTC.